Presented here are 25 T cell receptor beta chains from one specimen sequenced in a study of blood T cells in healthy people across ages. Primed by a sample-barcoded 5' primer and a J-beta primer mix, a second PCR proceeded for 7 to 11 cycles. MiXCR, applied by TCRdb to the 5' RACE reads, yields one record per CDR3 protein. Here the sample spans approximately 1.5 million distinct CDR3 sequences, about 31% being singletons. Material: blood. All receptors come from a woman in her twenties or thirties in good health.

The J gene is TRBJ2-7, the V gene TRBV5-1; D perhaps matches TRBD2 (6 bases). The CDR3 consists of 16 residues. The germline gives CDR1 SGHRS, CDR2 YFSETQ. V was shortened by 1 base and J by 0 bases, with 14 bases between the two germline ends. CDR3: CASSLWARGSSYEQYF. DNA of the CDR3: TGCGCCAGCAGCTTGTGGGCCCGGGGGTCCTCCTACGAGCAGTACTTC.

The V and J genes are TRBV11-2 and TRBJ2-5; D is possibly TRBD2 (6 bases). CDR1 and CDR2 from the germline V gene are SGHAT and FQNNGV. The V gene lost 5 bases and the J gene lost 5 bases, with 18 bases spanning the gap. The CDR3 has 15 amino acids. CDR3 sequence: CASSPPTRASETQYF. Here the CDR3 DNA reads TGTGCCAGCAGCCCACCGACTAGGGCGTCGGAGACCCAGTACTTC.

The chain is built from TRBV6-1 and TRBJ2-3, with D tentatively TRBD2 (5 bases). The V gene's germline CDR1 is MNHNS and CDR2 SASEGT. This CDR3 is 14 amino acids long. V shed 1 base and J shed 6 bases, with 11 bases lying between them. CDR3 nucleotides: TGTGCCAGCAGTGAAGGGACTCCACGGGATACGCAGTATTTT. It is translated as CASSEGTPRDTQYF.

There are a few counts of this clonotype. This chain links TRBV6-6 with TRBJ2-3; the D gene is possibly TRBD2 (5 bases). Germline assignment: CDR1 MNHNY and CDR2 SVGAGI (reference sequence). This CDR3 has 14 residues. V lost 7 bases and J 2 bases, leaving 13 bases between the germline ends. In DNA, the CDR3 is TGTGCCAGCACCTACGCGGGTTTCACAGATACGCAGTATTTT. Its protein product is CASTYAGFTDTQYF.

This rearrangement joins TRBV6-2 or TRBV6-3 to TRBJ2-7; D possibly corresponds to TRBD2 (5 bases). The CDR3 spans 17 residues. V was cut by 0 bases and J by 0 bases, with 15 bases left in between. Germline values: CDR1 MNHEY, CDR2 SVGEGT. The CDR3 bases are TGTGCCAGCAGTTACTCAAGAGACTACCGACTCTCCTACGAGCAGTACTTC. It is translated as CASSYSRDYRLSYEQYF.

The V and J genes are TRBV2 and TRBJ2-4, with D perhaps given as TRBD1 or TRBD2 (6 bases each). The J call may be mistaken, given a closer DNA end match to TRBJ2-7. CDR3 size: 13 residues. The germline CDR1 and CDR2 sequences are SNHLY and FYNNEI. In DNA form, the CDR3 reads TGTGCCAGCTCCCCCTTAGGAGGGGGCGAGCAGTACTTC. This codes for CASSPLGGGEQYF.

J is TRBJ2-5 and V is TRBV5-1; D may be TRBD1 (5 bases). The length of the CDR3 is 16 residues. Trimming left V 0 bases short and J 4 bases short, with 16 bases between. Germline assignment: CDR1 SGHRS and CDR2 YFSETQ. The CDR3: CASSLAVREGGETQYF. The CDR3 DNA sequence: TGCGCCAGCAGCTTGGCAGTCAGGGAAGGTGGAGAGACCCAGTACTTC.

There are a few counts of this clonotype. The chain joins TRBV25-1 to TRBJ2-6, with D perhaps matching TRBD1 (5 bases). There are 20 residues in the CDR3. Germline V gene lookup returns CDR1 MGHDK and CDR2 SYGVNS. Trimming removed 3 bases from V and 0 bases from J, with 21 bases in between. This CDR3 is CASSDTLLTARSSGANVLTF. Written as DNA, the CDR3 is TGTGCCAGCAGTGATACGCTTTTGACAGCAAGGTCCTCTGGGGCCAACGTCCTGACTTTC.

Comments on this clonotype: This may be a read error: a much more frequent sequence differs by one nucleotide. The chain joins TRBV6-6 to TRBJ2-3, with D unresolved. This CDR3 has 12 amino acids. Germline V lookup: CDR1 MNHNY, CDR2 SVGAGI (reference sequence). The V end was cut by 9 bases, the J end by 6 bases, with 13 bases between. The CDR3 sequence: CARSLNFDTQYF. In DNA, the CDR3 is TGTGCCAGAAGTCTAAACTTCGATACGCAGTATTTT.

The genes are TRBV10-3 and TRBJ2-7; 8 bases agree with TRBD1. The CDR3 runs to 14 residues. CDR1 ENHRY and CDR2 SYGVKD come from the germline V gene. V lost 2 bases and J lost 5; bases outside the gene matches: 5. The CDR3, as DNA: TGTGCCATCAGTGAGGGACAGGGTCCCAACGAGCAGTACTTC. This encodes CAISEGQGPNEQYF.

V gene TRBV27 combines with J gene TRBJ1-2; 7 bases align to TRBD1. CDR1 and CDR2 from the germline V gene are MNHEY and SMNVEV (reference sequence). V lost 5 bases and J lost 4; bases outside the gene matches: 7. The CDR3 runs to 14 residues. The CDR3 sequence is CASSIRDSSYGYTF. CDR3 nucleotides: TGTGCCAGCAGTATCCGGGACAGCTCCTATGGCTACACCTTC.

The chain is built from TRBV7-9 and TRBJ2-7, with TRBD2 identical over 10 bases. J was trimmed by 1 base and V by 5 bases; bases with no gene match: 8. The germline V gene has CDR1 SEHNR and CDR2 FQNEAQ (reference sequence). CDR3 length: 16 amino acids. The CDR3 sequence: CASSPITSGNSYEQYF. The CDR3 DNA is TGTGCCAGCAGCCCAATAACTAGCGGGAATTCCTACGAGCAGTACTTC.

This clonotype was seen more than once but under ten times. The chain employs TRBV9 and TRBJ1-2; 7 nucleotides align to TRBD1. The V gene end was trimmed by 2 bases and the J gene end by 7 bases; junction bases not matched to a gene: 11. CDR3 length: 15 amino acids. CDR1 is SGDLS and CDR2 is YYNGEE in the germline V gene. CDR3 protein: CASSVDGEGASGYTF. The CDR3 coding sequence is TGTGCCAGCAGCGTGGACGGGGAGGGGGCCAGTGGCTACACCTTC.

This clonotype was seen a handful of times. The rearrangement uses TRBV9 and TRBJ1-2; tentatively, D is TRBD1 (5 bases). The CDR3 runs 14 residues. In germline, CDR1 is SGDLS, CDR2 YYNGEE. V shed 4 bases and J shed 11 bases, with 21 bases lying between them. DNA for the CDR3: TGTGCCAGCAGCCCAGACACGAAAAGTTGGGGGTACACCTTC. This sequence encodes CASSPDTKSWGYTF.

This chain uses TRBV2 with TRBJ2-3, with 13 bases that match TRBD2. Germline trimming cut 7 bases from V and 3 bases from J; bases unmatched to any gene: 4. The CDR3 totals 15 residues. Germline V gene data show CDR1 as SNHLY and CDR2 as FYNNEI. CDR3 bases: TGTGCCAGCAAGAGGACTAGCGGGGGAACAGATACGCAGTATTTT. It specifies CASKRTSGGTDTQYF. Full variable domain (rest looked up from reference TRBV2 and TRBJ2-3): EPEVTQTPSHQVTQMGQEVILRCVPISNHLYFYWYRQILGQKVEFLVSFYNNEISEKSEIFDDQFSVERPDGSNFTLKIRSTKLEDSAMYFCASKRTSGGTDTQYFGPGTRLTVL.

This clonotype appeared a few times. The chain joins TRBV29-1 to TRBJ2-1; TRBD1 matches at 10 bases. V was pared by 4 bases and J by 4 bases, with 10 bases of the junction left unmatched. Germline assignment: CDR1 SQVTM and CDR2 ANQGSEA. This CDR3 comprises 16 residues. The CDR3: CSVAPGQGHLYNEQFF. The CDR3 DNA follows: TGCAGCGTTGCACCGGGACAGGGGCACCTTTACAATGAGCAGTTCTTC.

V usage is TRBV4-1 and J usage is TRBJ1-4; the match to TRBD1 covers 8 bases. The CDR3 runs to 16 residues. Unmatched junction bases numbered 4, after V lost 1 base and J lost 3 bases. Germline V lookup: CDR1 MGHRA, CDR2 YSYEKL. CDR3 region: CASSQVGGQANEKLFF. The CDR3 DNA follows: TGCGCCAGCAGCCAAGTTGGGGGACAGGCTAATGAAAAACTGTTTTTT.

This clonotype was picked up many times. The CDR3 DNA is TGTGCCAGCAGTTTAATGTCTAGCGGGGGGGCCCAGTACTTC. Protein: CASSLMSSGGAQYF. The genes are TRBV12-3 or TRBV12-4 and TRBJ2-5; TRBD2 matches at 12 bases. The CDR3 sequence is 14 residues long. V was pared by 2 bases and J by 9 bases, with 4 bases of the junction left unmatched.

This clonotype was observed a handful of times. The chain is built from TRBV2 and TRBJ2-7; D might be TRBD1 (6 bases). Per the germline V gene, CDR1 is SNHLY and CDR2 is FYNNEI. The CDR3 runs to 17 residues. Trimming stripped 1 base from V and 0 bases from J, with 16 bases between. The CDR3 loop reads CASSEDGWTAASYEQYF. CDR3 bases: TGTGCCAGCAGTGAAGATGGTTGGACAGCCGCCTCCTACGAGCAGTACTTC.

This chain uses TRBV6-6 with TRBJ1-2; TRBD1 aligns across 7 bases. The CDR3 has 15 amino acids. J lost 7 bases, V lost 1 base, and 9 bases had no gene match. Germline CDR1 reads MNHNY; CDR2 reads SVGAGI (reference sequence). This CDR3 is CASSYYRDSPGGYTF. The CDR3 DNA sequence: TGTGCCAGCAGTTACTACAGGGACAGCCCCGGTGGCTACACCTTC.

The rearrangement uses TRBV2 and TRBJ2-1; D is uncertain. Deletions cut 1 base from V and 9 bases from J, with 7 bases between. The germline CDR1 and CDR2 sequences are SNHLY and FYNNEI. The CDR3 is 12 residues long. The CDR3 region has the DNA TGTGCCAGCAGTGAAGGGATTGGTGAGCAGTTCTTC. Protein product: CASSEGIGEQFF.

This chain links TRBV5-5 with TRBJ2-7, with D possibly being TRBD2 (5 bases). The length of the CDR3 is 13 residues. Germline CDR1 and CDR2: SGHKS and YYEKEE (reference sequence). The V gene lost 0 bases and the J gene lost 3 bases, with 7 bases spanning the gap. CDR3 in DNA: TGTGCCAGCAGCTTGGCCGGGATCTACGAGCAGTACTTC. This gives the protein CASSLAGIYEQYF. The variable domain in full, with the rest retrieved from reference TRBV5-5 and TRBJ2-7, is DAGVTQSPTHLIKTRGQQVTLRCSPISGHKSVSWYQQVLGQGPQFIFQYYEKEERGRGNFPDRFSARQFPNYSSELNVNALLLGDSALYLCASSLAGIYEQYFGPGTRLTVT.

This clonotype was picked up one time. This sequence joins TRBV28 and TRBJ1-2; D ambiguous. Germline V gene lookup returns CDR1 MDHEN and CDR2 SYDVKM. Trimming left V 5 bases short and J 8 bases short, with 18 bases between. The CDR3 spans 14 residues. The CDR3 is CASSPILTNYGYTF. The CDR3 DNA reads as TGTGCCAGCAGTCCTATTCTGACGAATTACGGCTACACCTTC.

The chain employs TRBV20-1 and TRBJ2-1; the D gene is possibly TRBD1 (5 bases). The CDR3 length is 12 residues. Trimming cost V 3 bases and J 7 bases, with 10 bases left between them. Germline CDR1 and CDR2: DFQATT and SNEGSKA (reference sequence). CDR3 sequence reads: CSARKSGNEQFF. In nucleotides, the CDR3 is TGCAGTGCTAGGAAATCAGGGAATGAGCAGTTCTTC.

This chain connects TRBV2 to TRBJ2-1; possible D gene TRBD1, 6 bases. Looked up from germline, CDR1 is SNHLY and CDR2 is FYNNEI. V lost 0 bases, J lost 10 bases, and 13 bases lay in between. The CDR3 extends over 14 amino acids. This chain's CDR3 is CASSEAPSRGEQFF. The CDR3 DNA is TGTGCCAGCAGTGAAGCCCCTTCCAGGGGAGAGCAGTTCTTC.